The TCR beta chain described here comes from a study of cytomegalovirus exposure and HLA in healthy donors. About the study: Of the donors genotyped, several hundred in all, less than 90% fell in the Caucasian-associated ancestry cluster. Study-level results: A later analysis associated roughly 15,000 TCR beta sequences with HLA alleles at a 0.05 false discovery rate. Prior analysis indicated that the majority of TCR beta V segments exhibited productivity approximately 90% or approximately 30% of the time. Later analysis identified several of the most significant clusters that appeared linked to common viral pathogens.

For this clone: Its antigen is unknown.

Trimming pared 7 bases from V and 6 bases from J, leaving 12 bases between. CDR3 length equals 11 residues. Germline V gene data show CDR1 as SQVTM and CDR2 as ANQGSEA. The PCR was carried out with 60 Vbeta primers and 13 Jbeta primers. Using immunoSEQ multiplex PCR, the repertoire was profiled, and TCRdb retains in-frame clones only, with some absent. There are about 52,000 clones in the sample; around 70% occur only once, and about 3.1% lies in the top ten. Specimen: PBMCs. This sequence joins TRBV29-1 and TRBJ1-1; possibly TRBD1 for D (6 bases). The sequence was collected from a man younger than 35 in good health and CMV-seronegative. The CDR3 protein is CSGEGGSEAFF. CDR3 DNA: TGCAGCGGTGAGGGGGGGTCTGAAGCTTTCTTT.